Listed here are 24 T cell receptor beta chains from one sample, sequenced in a study of blood T cell repertoires in COVID-19. Using immunoSEQ multiplex PCR, the repertoire was profiled, and TCRdb retains in-frame clones only, with some absent. The top ten clones hold about 0.89% of a sample with 100,000 or so clones, 80% to 95% of them seen once. Sample: peripheral blood. These receptors were collected from a man between 60 and 75 years old with acute or convalescent COVID-19.

The V call is TRBV27, the J call TRBJ1-4, with D maybe TRBD1 (6 bases). The V gene lost 5 bases and the J gene lost 5 bases, with 12 bases spanning the gap. This CDR3 region has 14 residues. Germline-derived CDR1 and CDR2 are MNHEY and SMNVEV (reference sequence). The CDR3 DNA is TGTGCCAGCAGTAACAGGGAGGGGAATGAAAAACTGTTTTTT. This encodes CASSNREGNEKLFF. Supplemented by reference TRBV27 and TRBJ1-4, the full variable domain reads EAQVTQNPRYLITVTGKKLTVTCSQNMNHEYMSWYRQDPGLGLRQIYYSMNVEVTDKGDVPEGYKVSRKEKRNFPLILESPSPNQTSLYFCASSNREGNEKLFFGSGTQLSVL.

The chain combines TRBV2 with TRBJ2-2, with 12 nucleotides matching TRBD2. The CDR3 sequence is 18 residues long. The ends lost 6 bases at V and 4 bases at J; junction bases unmatched: 12. The germline V gene has CDR1 SNHLY and CDR2 FYNNEI. The CDR3 DNA reads as TGTGCCAGCAGGGTGGGGCTAGCGGGAGGGCATGCCACCGGGGAGCTGTTTTTT. As protein: CASRVGLAGGHATGELFF.

The chain uses TRBV12-5 and TRBJ1-5; D is ambiguous. Germline CDR1 is LGHNT and CDR2 is FRNRAP. V lost 2 bases and J 4 bases, leaving 6 bases between the germline ends. CDR3 size: 13 residues. CDR3 in DNA: TGTGCTAGTGGTTTGTCAGTGAATCAGCCCCAGCATTTT. Protein: CASGLSVNQPQHF.

DNA of the CDR3: TGTGCCAGCAGCGAACAGAGTTTGAACACTGAAGCTTTCTTT. Translating gives CASSEQSLNTEAFF. The genes are TRBV9 and TRBJ1-1, with D hard to call. Germline loops: CDR1 SGDLS, CDR2 YYNGEE. The V gene lost 3 bases and the J gene lost 0 bases, with 9 bases spanning the gap. There are 14 residues in the CDR3. The full variable domain, its missing parts supplied by reference TRBV9 and TRBJ1-1, is DSGVTQTPKHLITATGQRVTLRCSPRSGDLSVYWYQQSLDQGLQFLIQYYNGEERAKGNILERFSAQQFPDLHSELNLSSLELGDSALYFCASSEQSLNTEAFFGQGTRLTVV.

The genes are TRBV12-3 or TRBV12-4 and TRBJ1-2; possibly TRBD1 for D (5 bases). The length of the CDR3 is 13 residues. Trimming took off 4 bases at V and 2 bases at J, with 8 bases between the two ends. CDR3 nucleotide sequence: TGTGCCAGCAGTTGGGCAGGGAACTATGGCTACACCTTC. Its protein is CASSWAGNYGYTF.

J is TRBJ2-2 and V is TRBV2; D not resolved. The V end lost 5 bases, the J end lost 1 base, and 5 bases lay between the germline ends. The CDR3 consists of 13 residues. CDR1 SNHLY and CDR2 FYNNEI come from the germline V gene. This chain's CDR3 is CASSIQNTGELFF. In DNA form, the CDR3 reads TGTGCCAGCAGTATACAGAACACCGGGGAGCTGTTTTTT.

The chain couples TRBV6-1 to TRBJ2-7; 9 positions agree with TRBD1. The V segment lost 4 bases and the J segment 1 base; nucleotides outside the gene matches: 8. Germline assignment: CDR1 MNHNS and CDR2 SASEGT. The CDR3 is 16 residues long. The DNA for the CDR3 is TGTGCCAGCAGTGGCCAGACAGGGGGAGTTTCCTACGAGCAGTACTTC. It yields the protein CASSGQTGGVSYEQYF.

The V call is TRBV19, the J call TRBJ2-2; 7 bases match TRBD2. Germline trimming cut 3 bases from V and 2 bases from J; bases unmatched to any gene: 3. The germline V gene encodes CDR1 LNHDA and CDR2 SQIVND (reference sequence). The CDR3 is made up of 15 amino acids. CDR3 sequence (DNA): TGTGCCAGTAGTATTGGGAGGGACAACACCGGGGAGCTGTTTTTT. Translated: CASSIGRDNTGELFF.

The J gene is TRBJ2-3, the V gene TRBV15, with D perhaps matching TRBD1 (5 bases). Trimming pared 0 bases from V and 0 bases from J, leaving 13 bases between. Germline V gene lookup returns CDR1 LNHNV and CDR2 YYDKDF (reference sequence). The CDR3 spans 17 residues. The chain's CDR3 is CATSRDGTTASTDTQYF. CDR3 in DNA: TGTGCCACCAGCAGAGATGGAACGACAGCAAGCACAGATACGCAGTATTTT.

This clone came up once. V and J are TRBV2 and TRBJ1-3; D is unclear. Germline V gives CDR1 SNHLY, CDR2 FYNNEI. The CDR3 spans 17 residues. V lost 6 bases and J lost 1, with 19 bases in between. In DNA, the CDR3 is TGTGCCAGCAGGACTAGGTCCGGTCTTGGATCTGGAAACACCATATATTTT. As protein: CASRTRSGLGSGNTIYF. The full variable domain, with the rest looked up from reference TRBV2 and TRBJ1-3, is EPEVTQTPSHQVTQMGQEVILRCVPISNHLYFYWYRQILGQKVEFLVSFYNNEISEKSEIFDDQFSVERPDGSNFTLKIRSTKLEDSAMYFCASRTRSGLGSGNTIYFGEGSWLTVV.

V is TRBV10-3 and J is TRBJ2-5; D perhaps matches TRBD2 (6 bases). The CDR3 sequence is 16 residues long. The V gene lost 1 base and the J gene lost 4 bases, with 16 bases spanning the gap. The V gene's germline CDR1 is ENHRY and CDR2 SYGVKD. The CDR3 protein is CAISEFFPGLRETQYF. CDR3 sequence (DNA): TGTGCCATCAGTGAGTTTTTTCCGGGACTCCGAGAGACCCAGTACTTC.

The V call is TRBV6-5, the J call TRBJ1-1, with D perhaps matching TRBD1 (5 bases). CDR1 and CDR2 from the germline V gene are MNHEY and SVGAGI. The CDR3 has 16 residues. Trimming removed 0 bases from V and 1 base from J, with 12 bases in between. The CDR3 sequence: CASSYSSGDWNTEAFF. Here the CDR3 DNA reads TGTGCCAGCAGTTACTCGTCCGGGGACTGGAACACTGAAGCTTTCTTT.

This clone has a handful of counts. The chain couples TRBV30 to TRBJ1-3; D possibly corresponds to TRBD1 (5 bases). The V end lost 2 bases, the J end lost 4 bases, and 9 bases lay between the germline ends. CDR1 is GTSNPN, CDR2 SVGIG, per germline (reference sequence). The CDR3 is made up of 13 amino acids. CDR3 DNA: TGTGCCTGGAGTAAGGGGTCAGGAAACACCATATATTTT. Translating it yields CAWSKGSGNTIYF.

The genes are TRBV3-1 (or the pseudogene TRBV3-2) and TRBJ2-7; 9 nucleotides align to TRBD1. CDR1 and CDR2 from the germline V gene are LGHDT and YNNKEL (reference sequence). The CDR3 has 14 residues. Trimming cost V 2 bases and J 3 bases; bases outside gene matches: 2. The CDR3 coding sequence is TGTGCCAGCAGCCAAACGACAGGGGGCTACGAGCAGTACGTC. Translation gives CASSQTTGGYEQYV.

This clone appeared once. V is TRBV6-5 and J is TRBJ1-1; 7 bases match TRBD1. V gave up 7 bases and J gave up 7 bases; unmatched junction bases: 12. This CDR3 region has 14 residues. CDR1 is MNHEY and CDR2 is SVGAGI in the germline V gene. As DNA, the CDR3 is TGTGCCAGCAACCGACAGGGTAGGTTTGATGAAGCTTTCTTT. Encoded protein: CASNRQGRFDEAFF.

The chain links TRBV6-5 to TRBJ2-3; 7 nucleotides match TRBD2. This CDR3 comprises 16 residues. Trimming removed 4 bases from V and 2 bases from J; junction bases left unmatched: 9. CDR1 is MNHEY, CDR2 SVGAGI, per germline. The CDR3 loop is CASSFRLAGVTDTQYF. CDR3 in DNA: TGTGCCAGCAGTTTCCGACTAGCTGGAGTCACAGATACGCAGTATTTT.

This clone was seen a single time. This chain links TRBV11-2 with TRBJ2-1, with 11 bases matching TRBD1. CDR3 length: 18 residues. The germline V gene encodes CDR1 SGHAT and CDR2 FQNNGV. With V trimmed by 6 bases and J by 7 bases, 17 bases remained unmatched. CDR3 sequence: CASSKRATGTGGQNEQFF. CDR3 in DNA: TGTGCCAGCAGTAAAAGGGCCACCGGGACAGGGGGTCAGAATGAGCAGTTCTTC.

The chain employs TRBV6-1 and TRBJ1-6; 12 bases match TRBD1. CDR3 length: 16 amino acids. CDR1 is MNHNS and CDR2 is SASEGT in the germline V gene. Trimming cost V 4 bases and J 11 bases; bases outside gene matches: 9. As DNA, the CDR3 is TGTGCCAGCAGTGGACCCCCGGGACAGGGGGCAGCACCCCTCCACTTT. Protein product: CASSGPPGQGAAPLHF.

The chain recombines TRBV7-8 with TRBJ2-7; D is undetermined. V gave up 4 bases and J gave up 5 bases, with 12 bases separating them. Germline CDR1 SGHVS, CDR2 FQNEAQ. CDR3 length equals 13 residues. The CDR3 here is CASSSSPRNEQYV. In nucleotides, the CDR3 is TGTGCCAGCAGCTCCTCCCCCAGGAACGAGCAGTACGTC.

This chain links TRBV7-9 with TRBJ1-6; no reliable D call. The CDR3 runs to 16 residues. V was clipped by 1 base and J by 5 bases, with 12 bases between them. CDR1 and CDR2 from the germline V gene are SEHNR and FQNEAQ (reference sequence). The CDR3 sequence: CASSLGTRADNSPLHF. The CDR3 DNA reads TGTGCCAGCAGCTTAGGCACGAGGGCAGATAATTCACCCCTCCACTTT.

DNA for the CDR3: TGTGCCAGCAGCCGAAACCCCGGGACAGATACGCAGTATTTT. Translated: CASSRNPGTDTQYF. This chain links TRBV14 with TRBJ2-3, with D uncertain. This CDR3 comprises 14 residues. V lost 4 bases and J lost 3, with 11 bases in between. CDR1 is SGHDN and CDR2 is FVKESK in the germline V gene.

This rearrangement joins TRBV3-1 (or the pseudogene TRBV3-2) to TRBJ1-6; 9 bases are a match to TRBD1. J lost 10 bases, V lost 3 bases, and 13 bases had no gene match. Germline loops: CDR1 LGHDT, CDR2 YNNKEL (reference sequence). CDR3 size: 17 residues. CDR3 sequence: CASSHLSGTGSHSPLHF. The CDR3 DNA reads TGTGCCAGCAGCCACCTCTCCGGGACAGGGAGCCACTCACCCCTCCACTTT.

Turning to this clone: The same CDR3 is also encoded by other DNA sequences in this sample. This chain joins TRBV11-2 and TRBJ2-7; no firm D call. The germline V gene has CDR1 SGHAT and CDR2 FQNNGV. This CDR3 region has 13 residues. V was cut by 5 bases and J by 3 bases, with 11 bases left in between. CDR3 nucleotides: TGTGCCAGCAGCCCAGGCACCGGCTACGAGCAGTACGTC. As protein: CASSPGTGYEQYV.

The chain combines TRBV6-5 with TRBJ2-5; D is ambiguous. The CDR3 covers 13 residues. Trimming pared 6 bases from V and 5 bases from J, leaving 13 bases between. Germline V CDR1 and CDR2: MNHEY, SVGAGI. The CDR3 DNA follows: TGTGCCAGCAGGACGATGGGCCGTGAGACCCAGTACTTC. It encodes CASRTMGRETQYF.